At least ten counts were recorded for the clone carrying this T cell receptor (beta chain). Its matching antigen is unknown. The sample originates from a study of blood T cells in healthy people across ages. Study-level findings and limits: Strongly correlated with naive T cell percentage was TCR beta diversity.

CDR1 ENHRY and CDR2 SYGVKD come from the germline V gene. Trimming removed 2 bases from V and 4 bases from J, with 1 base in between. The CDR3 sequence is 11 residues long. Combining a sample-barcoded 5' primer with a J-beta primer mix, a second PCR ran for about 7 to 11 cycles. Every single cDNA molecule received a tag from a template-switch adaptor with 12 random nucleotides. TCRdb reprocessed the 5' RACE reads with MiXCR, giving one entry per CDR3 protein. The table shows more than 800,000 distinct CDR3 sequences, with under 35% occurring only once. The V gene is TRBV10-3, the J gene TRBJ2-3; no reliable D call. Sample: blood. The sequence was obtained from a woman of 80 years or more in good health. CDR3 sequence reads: CAISEADTQYF. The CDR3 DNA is TGTGCCATCAGTGAGGCAGATACGCAGTATTTT.